This TCR beta chain was identified in a study of blood T cells in healthy people across ages. Points from the study as a whole: Strong correlation linked observed beta diversity and percent naive T cells.

Using a J-beta primer mix together with a sample-barcoded 5' primer, a second PCR was run for about 7 to 12 cycles. TCRdb fed the 5' RACE reads into MiXCR, producing one record per CDR3 protein. The sample carries approximately 1,700,000 distinct CDR3 sequences, around 42% recorded once. Germline CDR1 and CDR2: LGHNA and YNFKEQ. Trimming removed 1 base from V and 2 bases from J, with 14 bases in between. This CDR3 has 16 amino acids. This clonotype was observed a few times. Its antigen is not known. The sample comprised blood. The chain employs TRBV4-2 and TRBJ2-5; D remains ambiguous. The clonotype was recovered from a human donor in good health. The CDR3 bases are TGTGCCAGCAGCCAAGGGGTCTCGAGGCAGCAAGAGACCCAGTACTTC. It translates to CASSQGVSRQQETQYF.